These 32 T cell receptor beta chains were all obtained from the same sample, sequenced in a study of blood T cell repertoires in COVID-19. Generated by immunoSEQ multiplex PCR, the TCRdb table keeps only in-frame clones and is missing some. The table has roughly 200,000 clones, around 90% seen once. Source material: peripheral blood. Receptor source: a woman under 30 who had recovered from COVID-19.

V is TRBV27 and J is TRBJ1-2, with 9 bases fitting TRBD1. V was pared by 6 bases and J by 7 bases, with 15 bases of the junction left unmatched. This CDR3 spans 16 amino acids. Germline-derived CDR1 and CDR2 are MNHEY and SMNVEV (reference sequence). CDR3 sequence: CASSLGRTGATGGYTF. The CDR3 nucleotides are TGTGCCAGCAGCCTAGGCCGGACAGGGGCTACTGGTGGCTACACCTTC.

J is TRBJ2-1 and V is TRBV15; D possibly corresponds to TRBD2 (5 bases). The CDR3 is 13 residues long. Germline values: CDR1 LNHNV, CDR2 YYDKDF (reference sequence). V lost 6 bases, J lost 9 bases, and 15 bases lay in between. The CDR3 sequence is CATSMGRGGEQFF. The CDR3 DNA reads as TGTGCCACCAGTATGGGTCGAGGAGGTGAGCAGTTCTTC.

The gene calls are TRBV5-1 and TRBJ1-1; unclear D gene. Germline V gene sequence: CDR1 SGHRS, CDR2 YFSETQ. The CDR3 extends over 16 amino acids. The V and J ends lost 0 bases and 0 bases respectively, with 12 bases between them. As DNA, the CDR3 is TGCGCCAGCAGCTTGGGCCCCGAGGGCCTGAACACTGAAGCTTTCTTT. Translation gives CASSLGPEGLNTEAFF.

The rearrangement uses TRBV5-1 and TRBJ2-2; 8 bases are a match to TRBD2. Losses at the gene ends were 4 bases for V and 2 bases for J; bases not matched to a gene: 7. The CDR3 extends over 16 amino acids. The V gene's germline CDR1 is SGHRS and CDR2 YFSETQ. The CDR3 coding sequence is TGCGCCAGCAGCCACCTCCTAGCGGGTAACACCGGGGAGCTGTTTTTT. This sequence encodes CASSHLLAGNTGELFF.

This chain uses TRBV10-3 with TRBJ2-1; 8 positions agree with TRBD2. J gave up 6 bases and V 4 bases, and 5 bases lay outside the gene matches. This CDR3 spans 14 amino acids. Germline CDR1 is ENHRY and CDR2 is SYGVKD. CDR3 nucleotide sequence: TGTGCCATCAGTGTAGCGGGACGCCTCAATGAGCAGTTCTTC. It codes for CAISVAGRLNEQFF.

The rearrangement links TRBV9 to TRBJ1-4, with D maybe TRBD1 (5 bases). This CDR3 spans 15 amino acids. In germline, CDR1 is SGDLS, CDR2 YYNGEE. V was trimmed by 0 bases and J by 10 bases, leaving 16 bases between them. The CDR3 loop reads CASSVGRGLSGKLFF. The CDR3 DNA follows: TGTGCCAGCAGCGTAGGGAGGGGTTTGAGTGGAAAACTGTTTTTT. Variable domain in full (rest from reference TRBV9 and TRBJ1-4): DSGVTQTPKHLITATGQRVTLRCSPRSGDLSVYWYQQSLDQGLQFLIQYYNGEERAKGNILERFSAQQFPDLHSELNLSSLELGDSALYFCASSVGRGLSGKLFFGSGTQLSVL.

The chain carries TRBV10-3 and TRBJ1-2; TRBD1 agrees at 9 bases. V trimming: 0 bases; J trimming: 5 bases; junction bases outside the gene matches: 1. CDR1 and CDR2 (germline): ENHRY, SYGVKD. This CDR3 is 14 amino acids long. CDR3 region: CAISESGTGYGYTF. The CDR3, as DNA: TGTGCCATCAGTGAGTCGGGGACAGGGTATGGCTACACCTTC.

The chain carries TRBV19 and TRBJ2-3; D is undetermined. CDR3 length: 13 residues. V was trimmed by 6 bases and J by 4 bases, leaving 11 bases between them. Germline CDR1 reads LNHDA; CDR2 reads SQIVND (reference sequence). As DNA, the CDR3 is TGTGCCAGTAGGGCAATTCATGCAGATACGCAGTATTTT. Its translation: CASRAIHADTQYF.

This clone was counted a few times. The J gene is TRBJ2-1, the V gene TRBV5-1; 13 bases agree with TRBD2. Germline CDR1 reads SGHRS; CDR2 reads YFSETQ. Trimming cost V 3 bases and J 10 bases; bases outside gene matches: 7. The CDR3 contains 15 residues. The CDR3 DNA reads TGCGCCAGCAGCTCGGATGGACTAGCGGGAGAAGAGCAGTTCTTC. Protein: CASSSDGLAGEEQFF. Full variable domain (remainder filled in from reference TRBV5-1 and TRBJ2-1): KAGVTQTPRYLIKTRGQQVTLSCSPISGHRSVSWYQQTPGQGLQFLFEYFSETQRNKGNFPGRFSGRQFSNSRSEMNVSTLELGDSALYLCASSSDGLAGEEQFFGPGTRLTVL.

The chain is built from TRBV6-5 and TRBJ1-1; D is perhaps TRBD1 (6 bases). Germline CDR1 MNHEY, CDR2 SVGAGI. V lost 6 bases and J lost 4, with 18 bases in between. This CDR3 comprises 15 residues. The CDR3: CASSRNRAWGTEAFF. The CDR3 DNA follows: TGTGCCAGCAGCCGGAACAGGGCCTGGGGCACTGAAGCTTTCTTT.

The chain carries TRBV15 and TRBJ1-1, with D possibly being TRBD1 (5 bases). Germline V CDR1 and CDR2: LNHNV, YYDKDF (reference sequence). The CDR3 extends over 14 amino acids. With 1 base removed from V and 5 bases from J, the gap between germline ends came to 11 bases. CDR3 nucleotides: TGTGCCACCAGCAGAGCTGCGGAGGGGACTGAAGCTTTCTTT. Its protein is CATSRAAEGTEAFF. Supplemented by reference TRBV15 and TRBJ1-1, the full variable domain reads DAMVIQNPRYQVTQFGKPVTLSCSQTLNHNVMYWYQQKSSQAPKLLFHYYDKDFNNEADTPDNFQSRRPNTSFCFLDIRSPGLGDTAMYLCATSRAAEGTEAFFGQGTRLTVV.

This chain uses TRBV2 with TRBJ1-2; the D gene is possibly TRBD1 (5 bases). Trimming pared 7 bases from V and 0 bases from J, leaving 12 bases between. The CDR3 has 14 amino acids. Germline CDR1 is SNHLY and CDR2 is FYNNEI. CDR3 DNA: TGTGCCAGCACCACAGACAGAGCTAACTATGGCTACACCTTC. Protein product: CASTTDRANYGYTF.

The genes are TRBV19 and TRBJ2-1, with TRBD2 identical over 12 bases. Germline CDR1 LNHDA, CDR2 SQIVND (reference sequence). The CDR3 contains 17 residues. With 1 base clipped from V and 3 bases from J, the junction kept 4 bases outside the gene matches. The CDR3 region has the DNA TGTGCCAGTAGTATAGGACTAGCGGGAGCCTTCTACAATGAGCAGTTCTTC. Encoded protein: CASSIGLAGAFYNEQFF.

The genes are TRBV2 and TRBJ2-1; 10 nucleotides align to TRBD2. The CDR3 spans 14 residues. V lost 7 bases to trimming and J lost 6 bases; unmatched junction nucleotides: 6. Germline CDR1 reads SNHLY; CDR2 reads FYNNEI. CDR3: CASIPSGRGNEQFF. In DNA form, the CDR3 reads TGTGCCAGCATCCCTAGCGGGAGAGGCAATGAGCAGTTCTTC.

The chain combines TRBV9 with TRBJ2-3; D not certain. The ends were cut back, 0 bases at V and 5 bases at J, with 10 bases in the middle. Germline values: CDR1 SGDLS, CDR2 YYNGEE. The CDR3 runs 14 residues. CDR3 DNA: TGTGCCAGCAGCGTAGGGCCTGGCCGAGATACGCAGTATTTT. It translates to CASSVGPGRDTQYF.

In DNA, the CDR3 is TGTGCCAGCAGCTCGGCCGGGACAGAGACTGAAGCTTTCTTT. As protein: CASSSAGTETEAFF. This chain joins TRBV5-6 and TRBJ1-1; the match to TRBD1 covers 7 bases. Germline lookup yields CDR1 SGHDT and CDR2 YYEEEE. The CDR3 extends over 14 amino acids. The V segment lost 3 bases and the J segment 5 bases; nucleotides outside the gene matches: 7.

This sequence joins TRBV30 and TRBJ1-1; 7 bases align to TRBD1. The germline V gene has CDR1 GTSNPN and CDR2 SVGIG (reference sequence). Germline trimming cut 5 bases from V and 7 bases from J; bases unmatched to any gene: 16. The CDR3 has 15 residues. The CDR3 bases are TGTGCCTGGCACGCCGGGGTGGGACAGCAACGTGAAGCTTTCTTT. It encodes CAWHAGVGQQREAFF. Complete variable domain (other parts from reference TRBV30 and TRBJ1-1): SQTIHQWPATLVQPVGSPLSLECTVEGTSNPNLYWYRQAAGRGLQLLFYSVGIGQISSEVPQNLSASRPQDRQFILSSKKLLLSDSGFYLCAWHAGVGQQREAFFGQGTRLTVV.

The rearrangement links TRBV27 to TRBJ2-3, with TRBD1 identical over 10 bases. The V gene's germline CDR1 is MNHEY and CDR2 SMNVEV (reference sequence). J lost 0 bases, V lost 5 bases, and 5 bases had no gene match. The CDR3 is made up of 16 amino acids. The DNA of the CDR3 is TGTGCCAGCAGTCCTCGGACAGGGGGGAGCACAGATACGCAGTATTTT. Translating it yields CASSPRTGGSTDTQYF.

This chain joins TRBV6-5 and TRBJ1-2; perhaps TRBD1 as D (6 bases). The germline V gene has CDR1 MNHEY and CDR2 SVGAGI. CDR3 length equals 15 residues. Trimming removed 5 bases at V and 4 bases at J, with 17 bases between. CDR3 protein: CASSTPYRAPYGYTF. The CDR3 nucleotides read TGTGCCAGCAGTACGCCGTACAGGGCACCCTATGGCTACACCTTC.

This sequence joins TRBV4-1 and TRBJ1-2; TRBD1 might be the D (5 bases). In germline, CDR1 is MGHRA, CDR2 YSYEKL. Trimming removed 1 base from V and 13 bases from J, with 13 bases in between. CDR3 length: 12 amino acids. The CDR3 protein is CASSQGQGRVTF. CDR3 nucleotides: TGCGCCAGCAGCCAAGGGCAGGGCAGGGTCACCTTC.

The chain carries TRBV19 and TRBJ2-7; D gene uncertain. Germline CDR1 reads LNHDA; CDR2 reads SQIVND (reference sequence). The CDR3 extends over 12 amino acids. The V and J ends lost 7 bases and 0 bases respectively, with 7 bases between them. In DNA, the CDR3 is TGTGCCAGTACTGGTAGCTCCTACGAGCAGTACTTC. This codes for CASTGSSYEQYF. Complete variable domain (other parts from reference TRBV19 and TRBJ2-7): DGGITQSPKYLFRKEGQNVTLSCEQNLNHDAMYWYRQDPGQGLRLIYYSQIVNDFQKGDIAEGYSVSREKKESFPLTVTSAQKNPTAFYLCASTGSSYEQYFGPGTRLTVT.

The chain uses TRBV2 and TRBJ2-7, with TRBD1 as a possible D gene (5 bases). The length of the CDR3 is 17 residues. Trimming shortened V by 4 bases and J by 6 bases, and 25 bases separated the two germline ends. CDR1 is SNHLY, CDR2 FYNNEI, per germline. The CDR3, as DNA: TGTGCCAGCAGTGGGATAGCAGGGAATGGGCGTTCGGCCGAGCAGTACTTC. It encodes CASSGIAGNGRSAEQYF. Full variable domain (rest looked up from reference TRBV2 and TRBJ2-7): EPEVTQTPSHQVTQMGQEVILRCVPISNHLYFYWYRQILGQKVEFLVSFYNNEISEKSEIFDDQFSVERPDGSNFTLKIRSTKLEDSAMYFCASSGIAGNGRSAEQYFGPGTRLTVT.

The V and J genes are TRBV29-1 and TRBJ1-1, with D possibly being TRBD1 (6 bases). In germline, CDR1 is SQVTM, CDR2 ANQGSEA. Trimming stripped 5 bases from V and 3 bases from J, with 13 bases between. CDR3 length: 13 amino acids. The CDR3 DNA sequence: TGCAGCGTTCAGGGGTCCAGGTACACTGAAGCTTTCTTT. Amino acid sequence: CSVQGSRYTEAFF.

Only one count was recorded for this clone. V gene TRBV15 combines with J gene TRBJ2-7; possibly TRBD1 for D (5 bases). There are 15 residues in the CDR3. The germline gives CDR1 LNHNV, CDR2 YYDKDF (reference sequence). V lost 0 bases, J lost 3 bases, and 12 bases lay in between. CDR3 DNA sequence: TGTGCCACCAGCAGAGATCAAGGACAAGTCTACGAGCAGTACTTC. Protein sequence: CATSRDQGQVYEQYF.

The chain carries TRBV11-2 and TRBJ1-5; possible D gene TRBD1, 6 bases. The CDR3 covers 14 residues. Germline CDR1 SGHAT, CDR2 FQNNGV. Trimming removed 6 bases from V and 3 bases from J, with 12 bases in between. DNA of the CDR3: TGTGCCAGCAGTTACTACAGGGACAATCAGCCCCAGCATTTT. It translates to CASSYYRDNQPQHF.

The V gene is TRBV29-1, the J gene TRBJ2-7; TRBD2 is a possible D gene (6 bases). V dropped 5 bases and J dropped 2 bases, with 13 bases sitting between them. CDR1 and CDR2 (germline): SQVTM, ANQGSEA. The CDR3 spans 13 residues. For the CDR3, the DNA is TGCAGCGTTCTGCGGGGCACCACCTACGAGCAGTACTTC. This codes for CSVLRGTTYEQYF.

The J gene is TRBJ2-2, the V gene TRBV6-5, with D perhaps TRBD1 (6 bases). This CDR3 region has 16 residues. Germline assignment: CDR1 MNHEY and CDR2 SVGAGI. With 1 base removed from V and 4 bases from J, the gap between germline ends came to 13 bases. The CDR3 coding sequence is TGTGCCAGCAGTTACTGGGGCCTAGGGGGCACCGGGGAGCTGTTTTTT. As protein: CASSYWGLGGTGELFF.

The rearrangement links TRBV9 to TRBJ2-7, with 10 bases lining up with TRBD1. The germline V gene has CDR1 SGDLS and CDR2 YYNGEE. After removal of 2 bases from V and 7 bases from J, the junction contained 9 bases not matched to a gene. The CDR3 contains 15 residues. The CDR3 sequence: CASSVTGQGIWEQYF. The CDR3 region has the DNA TGTGCCAGCAGCGTTACGGGACAGGGGATTTGGGAGCAGTACTTC.

Notes on this clone: A junction end diverges from the germline sequence, so it may reflect a read error. The chain links TRBV28 to TRBJ1-1, with unresolved D. This CDR3 comprises 14 residues. In germline, CDR1 is MDHEN, CDR2 SYDVKM. CDR3 residues: CVSSLAGINTEAFF. The DNA for the CDR3 is TGTGTCAGCAGTTTGGCAGGAATAAACACTGAAGCTTTCTTT.

This clone was seen just once. This chain uses TRBV6-6 with TRBJ1-5, with TRBD1 matching over 8 bases. The CDR3 covers 15 residues. Germline CDR1 and CDR2: MNHNY and SVGAGI (reference sequence). The trim removed 6 bases at V and 3 bases at J, leaving 7 bases unmatched. CDR3 amino acids: CASSGQGKDNQPQHF. Here the CDR3 DNA reads TGTGCCAGCAGCGGACAGGGAAAGGACAATCAGCCCCAGCATTTT.

This chain links TRBV7-2 with TRBJ2-5; TRBD1 agrees at 9 bases. Trimming removed 1 base from V and 4 bases from J; junction bases left unmatched: 7. Germline values: CDR1 SGHTA, CDR2 FQGNSA. CDR3 length: 16 amino acids. The chain's CDR3 is CASSLVRQGGRETQYF. CDR3 sequence (DNA): TGTGCCAGCAGCTTAGTAAGACAGGGGGGTCGAGAGACCCAGTACTTC.

This clone has more than one count but fewer than ten. The gene calls are TRBV28 and TRBJ1-6; no clear D gene. This CDR3 has 14 amino acids. Trimming removed 5 bases from V and 5 bases from J, with 10 bases in between. The germline V gene encodes CDR1 MDHEN and CDR2 SYDVKM. CDR3: CASSPTGDNSPLHF. For the CDR3, the DNA is TGTGCCAGCAGTCCGACGGGAGATAATTCACCCCTCCACTTT.